The T cell receptor beta chain described here comes from a study of regulatory T cells in long-lasting Graves disease. The sample's time point: newly diagnosed GD, antithyroid drugs for less than 3 months. The TCR library was made from RNA that had been extracted from PBMCs in TRIzol. This clonotype was seen at least ten times. With iRepertoire HTBI primers and Arm-PCR of CDR3 regions, TCR beta libraries were built. TCRdb re-analysed the multiplex PCR reads in MiXCR, keeping a single row per CDR3 protein. The sample lists around 500,000 distinct CDR3 sequences, 13% occurring once. Looked up from germline, CDR1 is DFQATT and CDR2 is SNEGSKA (reference sequence). V lost 0 bases to trimming and J lost 4 bases, with 6 bases between them. The CDR3 runs to 12 residues. The sample was also reused in another study, on T cells in Graves' hyperthyroidism and ophthalmopathy.

The V call is TRBV20-1, the J call TRBJ1-2; D is unresolved. Sequencing was performed on peripheral blood mononuclear cells (PBMCs), taken at new diagnosis, from a patient treated with antithyroid drugs. The TCR originated in a man aged 30 to 45 with Graves disease. The CDR3 sequence is CSARDWAYGYTF. CDR3 in DNA: TGCAGTGCTAGAGATTGGGCCTATGGCTACACCTTC.